The text below deals with one T cell receptor beta chain. What it recognizes is unknown. The beta constant-region primer was an equimolar mix of two oligonucleotides covering TRBC1 and TRBC2. Four rounds of PCR amplified the ligated cDNA using nested alpha and beta constant-region primers plus SP2. A 12-nucleotide UMI and the SP2 primer were added to the cDNA 3' end by oligonucleotide ligation. In TCRdb, the UMI-ligation and nested PCR reads were re-called with MiXCR into one record per CDR3 protein. The data show under 150,000 distinct CDR3 sequences, about a fifth seen once. This specimen belongs to a study of naive and memory T cell subsets. Study findings and constraints: Activation and differentiation may alter RNA-based TCR counts. A few larger clonotypes appeared in naive repertoires, especially CD8, possibly memory cells re-expressing CD45RA. The power law exponent of TCR abundance differed between naive and memory cells.

With 3 bases removed from V and 1 base from J, the gap between germline ends came to 13 bases. There are 15 residues in the CDR3. Germline V gene data show CDR1 as SNHLY and CDR2 as FYNNEI. Overnight CMV lysate stimulation of fresh PBMCs defined donor CMV status by CD4+ IFNgamma. This clonotype originated in a human donor in good health. Sequenced material: naive CD8+ T cells from blood. This chain links TRBV2 with TRBJ2-7; maybe TRBD2 (5 bases). The CDR3 nucleotides read TGTGCCAGCAGTGAGTGGCTAGCCCAGTCCTACGAGCAGTACTTC. Translation gives CASSEWLAQSYEQYF.